This T cell receptor beta chain was identified during a study of cytomegalovirus exposure and HLA in healthy donors. Worth noting for this clone: As yet, its antigen is unknown.

Primers for the PCR totalled 60 Vbeta and 13 Jbeta. Sequenced by immunoSEQ multiplex PCR; TCRdb stores in-frame clones only, minus some. The sample shows approximately 130,000 clones, around 72% of them seen only once. With 5 bases removed from V and 4 bases from J, the gap between germline ends came to 10 bases. This CDR3 has 12 residues. The V gene's germline CDR1 is GTSNPN and CDR2 SVGIG (reference sequence). Study conclusions and caveats: Among the most significant clusters, several appeared linked to common viral pathogens in a later analysis.

The specimen sequenced was PBMCs. This receptor was obtained from a human donor in good health. The genes are TRBV30 and TRBJ2-3; TRBD2 might be the D (5 bases). The CDR3 coding sequence is TGTGCCTGGGGGAGAACCGCAGATACGCAGTATTTT. Translated: CAWGRTADTQYF.